This TCR beta chain was retrieved from a study of OX40 agonist ivuxolimab in advanced cancers. Study details: Those enrolled were 80% to 85% male, with a mean age of around 60 years and ages from 23 to 79.

The CDR3 covers 18 residues. The ends lost 5 bases at V and 0 bases at J; junction bases unmatched: 11. Germline V lookup: CDR1 SNHLY, CDR2 FYNNEI. TCRdb's copy holds only in-frame clones and misses some; the assay was immunoSEQ multiplex PCR. This sample has tens of thousands of clones, with 65% to 90% found just once. The source was CD4+ or CD8+ T cells sorted from blood, collected in a trial of the OX40 agonist ivuxolimab. The rearrangement links TRBV2 to TRBJ1-5; TRBD1 matches at 9 bases. This TCR was recovered from an adult with an advanced solid tumor such as melanoma, head and neck, liver or kidney cancer. The CDR3 sequence: CASSTEVDRGDSNQPQHF. The DNA for the CDR3 is TGTGCCAGCAGTACCGAAGTGGACAGGGGCGATAGCAATCAGCCCCAGCATTTT.